The clone carrying this T cell receptor beta chain was seen only once. The data originate from a study of CD8 T cells in Susac syndrome. About the research overall: At the time their blood was drawn, patients with Susac syndrome were either therapy-naive, on corticosteroids (with some of them also receiving intravenous immunoglobulin), or on intravenous immunoglobulin alone.

RNA amounts of roughly 0.5 to 1 ug underwent reverse transcription with random hexamers. Amplification of TCR beta CDR3 was carried out by immunoSEQ multiplex PCR, which covered 54 Vbeta and 13 Jbeta segments. TCRdb called the immunoSEQ multiplex PCR reads again in MiXCR, with one record for every CDR3 protein. The table shows about 190,000 distinct CDR3 sequences, with more than 85% occurring only once. V was pared by 5 bases and J by 1 base, with 15 bases between. From germline, CDR1 is MNHEY and CDR2 SMNVEV (reference sequence). The CDR3 is 16 residues long. The rearrangement joins TRBV27 to TRBJ2-1, with D tentatively TRBD1 or TRBD2 (5 bases each). The source of this sequence is a human donor with Susac syndrome. Sequencing used CD8+ T cells from PBMCs. CDR3 sequence: CASSLLGEWSYNEQFF. In DNA form, the CDR3 reads TGTGCCAGCAGTCTGCTGGGGGAATGGTCCTACAATGAGCAGTTCTTC.